A selection of T cell receptor beta chains follows, all from one sample in a study of OX40 agonist ivuxolimab in advanced cancers. TCRdb keeps only in-frame clones here, not all; method: immunoSEQ multiplex PCR. The sample holds more than 60,000 clones, around 87% seen once. The sample here was CD4+ or CD8+ T cells sorted from blood, taken in a trial of the OX40 agonist ivuxolimab. The receptors stem from an adult with an advanced solid tumor such as melanoma, head and neck, liver or kidney cancer. Both conserved end residues are part of each CDR3. The D gene is left open where the match is weak. Expanded clones are given a class, and other clones once, few, many or no size at all.

CDR3aa: CASSLDRDGTEAFF; CDR3nt: TGTGCCAGCTCACTAGACAGGGATGGGACTGAAGCTTTCTTT; j_gene: TRBJ1-1; d_gene: TRBD1; abundance: .; len: 14; v_gene: TRBV18
CDR3aa: CASSDGGEEYEQYF; CDR3nt: TGCGCCAGCAGTGACGGGGGAGAAGAATACGAGCAGTACTTC; j_gene: TRBJ2-7; d_gene: .; abundance: once; len: 14; v_gene: TRBV10-1
CDR3aa: CASSYGQGSGNQPQHF; CDR3nt: TGTGCCAGCAGTTACGGACAGGGTTCGGGCAATCAGCCCCAGCATTTT; j_gene: TRBJ1-5; d_gene: TRBD1; abundance: .; len: 16; v_gene: TRBV6-6
CDR3aa: CASSDRQGAIGETQYF; CDR3nt: TGTGCCAGCAGTGACCGACAGGGGGCTATTGGAGAGACCCAGTACTTC; j_gene: TRBJ2-5; d_gene: TRBD1; abundance: .; len: 16; v_gene: TRBV25-1
CDR3aa: CASNQLTGVGGEQYF; CDR3nt: TGTGCCAGCAACCAACTGACAGGGGTGGGGGGCGAGCAGTACTTC; j_gene: TRBJ2-7; d_gene: TRBD1; abundance: .; len: 15; v_gene: TRBV6-5
CDR3aa: CAAKSGGADEQYF; CDR3nt: TGTGCCGCCAAGAGCGGGGGGGCCGACGAGCAGTACTTC; j_gene: TRBJ2-7; d_gene: TRBD2; abundance: once; len: 13; v_gene: TRBV5-4
CDR3aa: CAWSGPEAVGLNTEAFF; CDR3nt: TGTGCCTGGAGTGGTCCTGAGGCAGTTGGACTGAACACTGAAGCTTTCTTT; j_gene: TRBJ1-1; d_gene: .; abundance: .; len: 17; v_gene: TRBV30
CDR3aa: CASSSSLADNEQFF; CDR3nt: TGTGCCAGCTCATCATCCCTAGCCGACAATGAGCAGTTCTTC; j_gene: TRBJ2-1; d_gene: .; abundance: .; len: 14; v_gene: TRBV18
CDR3aa: CASSIVAGSDTQYF; CDR3nt: TGTGCCAGTAGTATAGTAGCGGGGTCAGATACGCAGTATTTT; j_gene: TRBJ2-3; d_gene: TRBD2; abundance: .; len: 14; v_gene: TRBV19
CDR3aa: CASSPAGDYYGYTF; CDR3nt: TGTGCCAGCTCACCGGCAGGGGACTACTATGGCTACACCTTC; j_gene: TRBJ1-2; d_gene: .; abundance: .; len: 14; v_gene: TRBV18
CDR3aa: CASSHSDTGQSSYNSPLHF; CDR3nt: TGCGCCAGCAGTCACTCCGACACAGGTCAGAGCTCCTATAATTCACCCCTCCACTTT; j_gene: TRBJ1-6; d_gene: .; abundance: .; len: 19; v_gene: TRBV23-1
CDR3aa: CASSRDRLNTEAFF; CDR3nt: TGTGCCAGCTCACGGGACAGGTTGAACACTGAAGCTTTCTTT; j_gene: TRBJ1-1; d_gene: TRBD1; abundance: .; len: 14; v_gene: TRBV18
CDR3aa: CASSAKPGSEAFF; CDR3nt: TGTGCCAGCAGTGCAAAACCGGGGTCCGAAGCTTTCTTT; j_gene: TRBJ1-1; d_gene: .; abundance: large; len: 13; v_gene: TRBV9
CDR3aa: CAAGGGPPYEQYF; CDR3nt: TGTGCCGCCGGAGGGGGCCCCCCCTACGAGCAGTACTTC; j_gene: TRBJ2-7; d_gene: .; abundance: .; len: 13; v_gene: TRBV6-5
CDR3aa: CASSVPPEFQFF; CDR3nt: TGTGCCAGCAGTGTCCCGCCGGAGTTCCAGTTCTTC; j_gene: TRBJ2-1; d_gene: .; abundance: few; len: 12; v_gene: TRBV2
CDR3aa: CASSAYRGNEQFF; CDR3nt: TGTGCCAGCAGTGCCTACAGGGGTAATGAGCAGTTCTTC; j_gene: TRBJ2-1; d_gene: TRBD1; abundance: .; len: 13; v_gene: TRBV6-6
CDR3aa: CASSPSAYPNNEQFF; CDR3nt: TGTGCCAGCTCCCCGTCGGCCTATCCAAACAATGAGCAGTTCTTC; j_gene: TRBJ2-1; d_gene: .; abundance: .; len: 15; v_gene: TRBV28
CDR3aa: CASSHAQAYEQYF; CDR3nt: TGTGCCAGCAGCCACGCACAGGCCTACGAGCAGTACTTC; j_gene: TRBJ2-7; d_gene: .; abundance: .; len: 13; v_gene: TRBV6-6
CDR3aa: CSVGAGGPYEQYF; CDR3nt: TGCAGCGTTGGGGCAGGGGGTCCCTACGAGCAGTACTTC; j_gene: TRBJ2-7; d_gene: TRBD1; abundance: .; len: 13; v_gene: TRBV29-1
CDR3aa: CAISESEVGYGYTF; CDR3nt: TGTGCCATCAGTGAGTCAGAGGTCGGCTATGGCTACACCTTC; j_gene: TRBJ1-2; d_gene: .; abundance: .; len: 14; v_gene: TRBV10-3
CDR3aa: CASSPQDGGNTEAFF; CDR3nt: TGTGCCAGCTCACCACAGGATGGGGGGAACACTGAAGCTTTCTTT; j_gene: TRBJ1-1; d_gene: .; abundance: .; len: 15; v_gene: TRBV18
CDR3aa: CASSGPRSHSYEQYF; CDR3nt: TGTGCCAGCAGTGGACCTAGGTCCCACTCCTACGAGCAGTACTTC; j_gene: TRBJ2-7; d_gene: .; abundance: .; len: 15; v_gene: TRBV27
CDR3aa: CASSPPSLAGTSDTQYF; CDR3nt: TGTGCCAGCAGCCCTCCATCGCTAGCGGGTACCTCAGATACGCAGTATTTT; j_gene: TRBJ2-3; d_gene: TRBD2; abundance: .; len: 17; v_gene: TRBV7-9
CDR3aa: CASSQEETAANGYTF; CDR3nt: TGTGCCAGCAGCCAAGAGGAGACGGCGGCTAATGGCTACACCTTC; j_gene: TRBJ1-2; d_gene: .; abundance: once; len: 15; v_gene: TRBV4-2
CDR3aa: CASSPNTEEPQHF; CDR3nt: TGTGCCAGCTCACCAAACACAGAGGAGCCCCAGCATTTT; j_gene: TRBJ1-5; d_gene: .; abundance: .; len: 13; v_gene: TRBV18
CDR3aa: CASRVTGEATEAFF; CDR3nt: TGTGCCAGCAGAGTTACAGGGGAGGCCACTGAAGCTTTCTTT; j_gene: TRBJ1-1; d_gene: TRBD1; abundance: .; len: 14; v_gene: TRBV6-6
CDR3aa: CASSLRTSGGQETQYF; CDR3nt: TGTGCCAGCAGCTTACGCACTAGCGGGGGCCAAGAGACCCAGTACTTC; j_gene: TRBJ2-5; d_gene: TRBD2; abundance: .; len: 16; v_gene: TRBV7-9
CDR3aa: CALGGSGYGYTF; CDR3nt: TGTGCCTTAGGGGGGTCTGGCTATGGCTACACCTTC; j_gene: TRBJ1-2; d_gene: .; abundance: .; len: 12; v_gene: TRBV28
CDR3aa: CASSEEGLPQHF; CDR3nt: TGTGCCAGCAGTGAAGAGGGGTTGCCCCAGCATTTT; j_gene: TRBJ1-5; d_gene: .; abundance: medium-sized; len: 12; v_gene: TRBV2
CDR3aa: CASSRTGSPEAFF; CDR3nt: TGTGCCAGCAGTAGGACAGGTAGCCCTGAAGCTTTCTTT; j_gene: TRBJ1-1; d_gene: TRBD1; abundance: .; len: 13; v_gene: TRBV7-9
CDR3aa: CASSPGAGIAGDTQYF; CDR3nt: TGTGCCAGCAGCCCTGGGGCGGGAATAGCGGGAGATACGCAGTATTTT; j_gene: TRBJ2-3; d_gene: TRBD2; abundance: .; len: 16; v_gene: TRBV7-9
CDR3aa: CASSPASGGNFF; CDR3nt: TGTGCCAGCAGTCCCGCTAGCGGGGGGAACTTCTTC; j_gene: TRBJ2-1; d_gene: TRBD2; abundance: .; len: 12; v_gene: TRBV28
CDR3aa: CASSGGSARETQYF; CDR3nt: TGCGCCAGCAGCGGCGGGAGCGCTCGAGAGACCCAGTACTTC; j_gene: TRBJ2-5; d_gene: TRBD2; abundance: .; len: 14; v_gene: TRBV5-1
CDR3aa: CASSPGYGGGEQFF; CDR3nt: TGTGCCAGCAGCCCAGGTTATGGGGGCGGTGAGCAGTTCTTC; j_gene: TRBJ2-1; d_gene: .; abundance: .; len: 14; v_gene: TRBV7-6
CDR3aa: CSAWDRSNYGYTF; CDR3nt: TGCAGCGCCTGGGACAGATCTAACTATGGCTACACCTTC; j_gene: TRBJ1-2; d_gene: TRBD1; abundance: .; len: 13; v_gene: TRBV29-1
CDR3aa: CASSSTVRGGNTDTQYF; CDR3nt: TGTGCCAGCAGTTCTACAGTTAGAGGTGGGAACACAGATACGCAGTATTTT; j_gene: TRBJ2-3; d_gene: .; abundance: once; len: 17; v_gene: TRBV2
CDR3aa: CAWSRDSNTEAFF; CDR3nt: TGTGCCTGGAGTAGGGATTCGAACACTGAAGCTTTCTTT; j_gene: TRBJ1-1; d_gene: .; abundance: medium-sized; len: 13; v_gene: TRBV30
CDR3aa: CASSPDRGRAYEQYF; CDR3nt: TGTGCCAGCAGCCCAGACAGGGGAAGGGCGTACGAGCAGTACTTC; j_gene: TRBJ2-7; d_gene: TRBD1; abundance: .; len: 15; v_gene: TRBV7-9
CDR3aa: CASSWDINYGYTF; CDR3nt: TGTGCCAGCAGTTGGGACATAAACTATGGCTACACCTTC; j_gene: TRBJ1-2; d_gene: .; abundance: .; len: 13; v_gene: TRBV6-1
CDR3aa: CASSPGTVTEAFF; CDR3nt: TGTGCCAGCAGTCCCGGGACAGTCACTGAAGCTTTCTTT; j_gene: TRBJ1-1; d_gene: TRBD1; abundance: .; len: 13; v_gene: TRBV11-2
CDR3aa: CASSYQGATEAFF; CDR3nt: TGTGCCAGCAGTTATCAGGGGGCAACTGAAGCTTTCTTT; j_gene: TRBJ1-1; d_gene: TRBD1; abundance: .; len: 13; v_gene: TRBV28
CDR3aa: CASREATGSNEKLFF; CDR3nt: TGCGCCAGCAGGGAAGCGACAGGGTCTAATGAAAAACTGTTTTTT; j_gene: TRBJ1-4; d_gene: TRBD1; abundance: .; len: 15; v_gene: TRBV5-1
CDR3aa: CASSPGAPYEQYF; CDR3nt: TGTGCCAGCAGCCCGGGGGCCCCCTACGAGCAGTACTTC; j_gene: TRBJ2-7; d_gene: .; abundance: .; len: 13; v_gene: TRBV7-4
CDR3aa: CASREGEWDTGELFF; CDR3nt: TGTGCCAGCAGAGAGGGGGAGTGGGACACCGGGGAGCTGTTTTTT; j_gene: TRBJ2-2; d_gene: .; abundance: .; len: 15; v_gene: TRBV7-9
CDR3aa: CASRTGNNEKLFF; CDR3nt: TGTGCCAGCAGGACAGGGAATAATGAAAAACTGTTTTTT; j_gene: TRBJ1-4; d_gene: TRBD1; abundance: .; len: 13; v_gene: TRBV28
CDR3aa: CASGWGSENLAKNIQYF; CDR3nt: TGCGCCAGCGGGTGGGGGAGCGAGAACTTAGCCAAAAACATTCAGTACTTC; j_gene: TRBJ2-4; d_gene: .; abundance: .; len: 17; v_gene: TRBV5-1
CDR3aa: CASTPPGGGFNEQFF; CDR3nt: TGCGCCAGCACCCCCCCGGGGGGGGGCTTCAATGAGCAGTTCTTC; j_gene: TRBJ2-1; d_gene: TRBD2; abundance: .; len: 15; v_gene: TRBV5-1